The text below deals with one TCR beta chain. Its matching antigen is unknown. CDR3 size: 13 residues. The V and J ends lost 0 bases and 9 bases respectively, with 9 bases between them. From germline, CDR1 is SGHTA and CDR2 FQGNSA. This entry is derived from a study of vaccination and CD4 T cells after COVID-19. At the level of the study: Post-vaccine sample collection happened at a median of approximately 74 days after dose two, ranging 14 to 241.

Sequencing of cultured CD4+ T cell DNA used the Oncomine TCR Beta short-read assay. After culture, CD4+ T cells served as the source for genomic DNA extraction. TCRdb re-derived calls from the PCR reads in MiXCR, one entry per CDR3 protein. The sample gives some 15,000 distinct CDR3 sequences, approximately 54% of which show up once; nearly 7.5% is in the top ten. Regarding treatment: roughly 11-day PBMC culture with coronavirus spike peptide pools or control peptides (ViraFEST assay). Days 3 and 7 were when half the medium was replaced with fresh IL-2 medium. Negative selection yielded CD4+ T cells from day-10 cultures.

The sequenced material came from CD4+ T cells from blood, cultured in vitro. The rearrangement links TRBV7-2 to TRBJ2-1; D perhaps matches TRBD2 (5 bases). The TCR sequence derives from a human donor who had recovered from COVID-19. CDR3 amino acids: CASSLASRGEQFF. CDR3 bases: TGTGCCAGCAGCTTAGCTAGCCGGGGTGAGCAGTTCTTC. Combining the CDR3 with reference TRBV7-2 and TRBJ2-1 gives the whole variable domain GAGVSQSPSNKVTEKGKDVELRCDPISGHTALYWYRQSLGQGLEFLIYFQGNSAPDKSGLPSDRFSAERTGGSVSTLTIQRTQQEDSAVYLCASSLASRGEQFFGPGTRLTVL.